This T cell receptor beta chain was identified in a study of CD8 T cells in ankylosing spondylitis. Libraries of TCR beta came from quantitative 5'-RACE with molecular barcodes. TCRdb processed the 5' RACE reads anew with MiXCR; each CDR3 protein has one entry. This table holds about 250,000 distinct CDR3 sequences, approximately 8% found once. The ends were cut back, 1 base at V and 4 bases at J, with 7 bases in the middle. The CDR3 is 13 residues long. In this sample, this clonotype turned up many times. What it binds is not known. Whole-study findings and limits: In peripheral blood, disease-linked CD8+ clones occurred at relatively low frequencies. Previous work reported some of these motif variants in the synovial fluid and blood of reactive arthritis. Seemingly characteristic of ankylosing spondylitis blood was a TCR beta motif consisting of under 10 highly homologous variants.

J is TRBJ1-1 and V is TRBV12-3 or TRBV12-4; D ambiguous. The source material was blood, either unsorted or a sorted T cell fraction (not recorded which). The TCR was taken from a female donor with ankylosing spondylitis or in good health (not recorded which). CDR3 in amino acids: CASSLELGTEAFF. The CDR3 bases are TGTGCCAGCAGTTTAGAGTTGGGCACTGAAGCTTTCTTT.